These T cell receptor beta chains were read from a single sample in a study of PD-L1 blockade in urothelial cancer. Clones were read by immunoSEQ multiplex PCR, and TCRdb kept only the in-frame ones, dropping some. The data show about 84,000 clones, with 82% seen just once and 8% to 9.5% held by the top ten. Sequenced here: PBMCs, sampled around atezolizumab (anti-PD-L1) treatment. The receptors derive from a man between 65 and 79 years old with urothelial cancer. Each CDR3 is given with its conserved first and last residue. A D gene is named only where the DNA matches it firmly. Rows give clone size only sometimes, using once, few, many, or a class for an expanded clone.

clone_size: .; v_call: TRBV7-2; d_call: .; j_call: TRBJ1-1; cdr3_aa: CASSPSDRLNTEAFF; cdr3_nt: TGTGCCAGCAGCCCTTCGGACAGATTGAACACTGAAGCTTTCTTT
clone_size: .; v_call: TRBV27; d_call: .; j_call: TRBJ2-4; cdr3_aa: CASSLYPGAHIQYF; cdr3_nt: TGTGCCAGCAGCCTTTACCCGGGAGCACACATTCAGTACTTC
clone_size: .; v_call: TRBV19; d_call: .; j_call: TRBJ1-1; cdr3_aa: CASSILQGGTEAFF; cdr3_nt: TGTGCCAGTAGTATTTTACAGGGTGGCACTGAAGCTTTCTTT
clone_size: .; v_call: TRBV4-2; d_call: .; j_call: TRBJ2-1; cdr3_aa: CASSQEAATGYNEQFF; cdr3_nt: TGTGCCAGCAGCCAAGAGGCCGCCACGGGATACAATGAGCAGTTCTTC
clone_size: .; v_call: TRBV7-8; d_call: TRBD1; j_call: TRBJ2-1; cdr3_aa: CASSPVWDRVNEQFF; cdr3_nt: TGTGCCAGCAGCCCGGTCTGGGACAGGGTGAATGAGCAGTTCTTC
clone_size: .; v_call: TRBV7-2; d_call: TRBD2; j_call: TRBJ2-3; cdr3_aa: CASSSSGSVTDTQYF; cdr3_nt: TGTGCCAGCAGCTCTAGCGGGAGTGTGACAGATACGCAGTATTTT
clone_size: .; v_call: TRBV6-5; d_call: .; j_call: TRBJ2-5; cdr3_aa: CASSSHRGGTQYF; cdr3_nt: TGTGCCAGCAGTTCCCACAGGGGGGGGACCCAGTACTTC
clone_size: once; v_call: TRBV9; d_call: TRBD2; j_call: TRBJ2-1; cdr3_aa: CASSVAPRLAGSYNEQFF; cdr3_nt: TGTGCCAGCAGCGTAGCACCCCGGCTAGCGGGCTCCTACAATGAGCAGTTCTTC
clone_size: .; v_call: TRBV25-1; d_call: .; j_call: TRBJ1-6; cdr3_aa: CASSARGVNSPLHF; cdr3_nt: TGTGCCAGCAGTGCGCGGGGAGTAAATTCACCCCTCCACTTT
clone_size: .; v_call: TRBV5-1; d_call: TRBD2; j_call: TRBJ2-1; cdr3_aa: CASSFSPSGPGSYNEQFF; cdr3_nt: TGCGCCAGCAGCTTTTCTCCTAGCGGGCCCGGCTCCTACAATGAGCAGTTCTTC
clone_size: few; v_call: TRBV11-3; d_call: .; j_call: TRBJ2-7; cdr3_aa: CASSPRGAGAYEQYF; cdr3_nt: TGTGCCAGCAGCCCCCGAGGGGCAGGGGCGTACGAGCAGTACTTC
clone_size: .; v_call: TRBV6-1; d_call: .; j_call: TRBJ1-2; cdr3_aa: CASSEGSYNWSGYTF; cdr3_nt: TGTGCCAGCAGTGAAGGGTCGTACAATTGGTCTGGCTACACCTTC
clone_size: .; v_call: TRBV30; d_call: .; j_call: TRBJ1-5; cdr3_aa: CACSPEENQPQHF; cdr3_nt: TGTGCCTGTTCCCCGGAGGAGAATCAGCCCCAGCATTTT
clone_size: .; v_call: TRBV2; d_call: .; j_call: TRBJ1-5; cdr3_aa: CASSDSEGYQPQHF; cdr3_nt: TGTGCCAGCAGTGATTCAGAGGGTTATCAGCCCCAGCATTTT
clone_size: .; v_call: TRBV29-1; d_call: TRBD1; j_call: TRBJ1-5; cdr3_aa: CSVRQGNQPQHF; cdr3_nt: TGCAGCGTTCGACAGGGGAATCAGCCCCAGCATTTT
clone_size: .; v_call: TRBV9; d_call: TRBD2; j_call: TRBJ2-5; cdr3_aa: CASSVAGWARGVETQYF; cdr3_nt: TGTGCCAGCAGCGTAGCTGGTTGGGCCCGGGGGGTAGAGACCCAGTACTTC
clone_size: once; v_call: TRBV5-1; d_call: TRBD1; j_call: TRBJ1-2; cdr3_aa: CASSIGQGYGYTF; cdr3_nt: TGCGCCAGCAGCATCGGACAGGGCTATGGCTACACCTTC
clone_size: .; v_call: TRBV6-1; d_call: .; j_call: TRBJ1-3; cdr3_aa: CASSEPPGSGNTIYF; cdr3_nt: TGTGCCAGCAGTGAGCCTCCGGGTTCTGGAAACACCATATATTTT
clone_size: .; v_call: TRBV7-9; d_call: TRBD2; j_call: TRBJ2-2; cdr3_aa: CASSQIAGVTGELFF; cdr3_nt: TGTGCCAGCAGCCAGATAGCGGGAGTTACCGGGGAGCTGTTTTTT
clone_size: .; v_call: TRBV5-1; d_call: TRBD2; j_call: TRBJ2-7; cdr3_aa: CASSFGGGFYEQYF; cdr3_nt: TGCGCCAGCAGCTTTGGGGGGGGGTTCTACGAGCAGTACTTC
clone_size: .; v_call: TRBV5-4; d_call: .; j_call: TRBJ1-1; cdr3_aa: CASSHGGLSTEAFF; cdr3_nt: TGTGCCAGCAGCCATGGGGGGTTGTCCACTGAAGCTTTCTTT
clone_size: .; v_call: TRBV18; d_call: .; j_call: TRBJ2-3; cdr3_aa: CASSPQTSGTAGSTDTQYF; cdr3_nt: TGTGCCAGCTCACCACAAACTTCAGGGACAGCGGGTAGCACAGATACGCAGTATTTT
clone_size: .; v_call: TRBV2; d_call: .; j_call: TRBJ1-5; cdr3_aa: CASSVEVRQISEF; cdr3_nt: TGTGCCAGCAGCGTAGAAGTCAGACAGATTTCCGAGTTT
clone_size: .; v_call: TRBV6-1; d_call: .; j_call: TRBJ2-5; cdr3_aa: CASSPVGRRETQYF; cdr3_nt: TGTGCCAGCAGCCCCGTTGGGCGTCGGGAGACCCAGTACTTC
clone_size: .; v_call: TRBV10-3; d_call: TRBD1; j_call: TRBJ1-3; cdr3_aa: CASSRRDRSSGNTIYF; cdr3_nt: TGTGCCAGCAGCCGCCGGGACAGGAGCTCTGGAAACACCATATATTTT
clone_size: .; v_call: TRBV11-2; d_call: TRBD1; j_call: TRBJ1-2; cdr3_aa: CASSLRTGGSYTF; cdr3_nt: TGTGCCAGCAGCTTAAGGACAGGGGGGAGCTACACCTTC
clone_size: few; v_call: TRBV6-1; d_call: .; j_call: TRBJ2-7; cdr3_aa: CASTGVYEQYF; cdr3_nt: TGTGCCAGCACGGGGGTGTACGAGCAGTACTTC
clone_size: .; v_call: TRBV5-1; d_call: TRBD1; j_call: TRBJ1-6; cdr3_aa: CASRTGGNNSPLHF; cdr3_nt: TGCGCCAGCAGGACAGGGGGCAACAATTCACCCCTCCACTTT
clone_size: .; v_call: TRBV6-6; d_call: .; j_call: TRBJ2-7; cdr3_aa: CASSYYPGRGAYEQYF; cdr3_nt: TGTGCCAGCAGTTACTACCCTGGCAGGGGGGCCTACGAGCAGTACTTC
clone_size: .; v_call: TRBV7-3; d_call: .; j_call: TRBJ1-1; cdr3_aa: CASSLSPKGAEAFF; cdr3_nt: TGTGCCAGCAGCTTAAGCCCTAAAGGAGCTGAAGCTTTCTTT
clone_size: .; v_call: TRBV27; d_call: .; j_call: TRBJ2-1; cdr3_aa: CASSSEANEQFF; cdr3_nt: TGTGCCAGCAGTTCCGAGGCGAATGAGCAGTTCTTC
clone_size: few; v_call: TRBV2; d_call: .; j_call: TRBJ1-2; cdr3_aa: CASSELNYGYTF; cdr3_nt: TGTGCCAGCAGTGAACTTAACTATGGCTACACCTTC
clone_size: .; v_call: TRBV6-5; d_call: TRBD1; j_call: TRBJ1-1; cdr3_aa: CASREQGRTEAFF; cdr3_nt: TGTGCCAGCAGGGAACAGGGGAGGACTGAAGCTTTCTTT
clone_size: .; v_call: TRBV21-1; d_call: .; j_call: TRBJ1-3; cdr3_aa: CASPNTIYF; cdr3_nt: TGTGCCAGCCCGAACACCATATATTTT
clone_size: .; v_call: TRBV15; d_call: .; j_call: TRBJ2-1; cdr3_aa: CATSRDQWAVNEQFF; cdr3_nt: TGTGCCACCAGCAGAGATCAATGGGCAGTCAATGAGCAGTTCTTC
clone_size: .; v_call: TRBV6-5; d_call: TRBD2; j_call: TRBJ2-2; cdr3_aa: CASSPGLAGVGELFF; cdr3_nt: TGTGCCAGCAGTCCGGGACTAGCGGGGGTCGGGGAGCTGTTTTTT
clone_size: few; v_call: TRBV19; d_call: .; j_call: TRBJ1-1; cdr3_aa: CASSIVWGQTAFF; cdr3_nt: TGTGCCAGTAGTATAGTCTGGGGGCAGACGGCTTTCTTT
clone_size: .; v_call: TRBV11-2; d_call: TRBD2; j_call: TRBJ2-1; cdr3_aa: CASSLRLREVGNEQFF; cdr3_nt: TGTGCCAGCAGCTTAAGGCTGCGGGAGGTAGGAAATGAGCAGTTCTTC
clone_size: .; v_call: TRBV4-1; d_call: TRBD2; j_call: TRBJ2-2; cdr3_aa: CASSRTSETGELFF; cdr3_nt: TGCGCCAGCAGCCGGACTAGCGAGACCGGGGAGCTGTTTTTT
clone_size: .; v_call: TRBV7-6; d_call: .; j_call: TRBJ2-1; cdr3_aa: CASSLTDEQFF; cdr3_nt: TGTGCCAGCAGCTTGACTGATGAGCAGTTCTTC
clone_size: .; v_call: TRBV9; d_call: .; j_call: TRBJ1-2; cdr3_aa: CASSVEANYGYTF; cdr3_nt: TGTGCCAGCAGCGTAGAAGCAAACTATGGCTACACCTTC
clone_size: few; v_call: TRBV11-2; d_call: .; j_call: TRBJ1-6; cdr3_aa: CASSLWSPNNSPLHF; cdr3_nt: TGTGCCAGCAGCTTATGGTCACCTAATAATTCACCCCTCCACTTT
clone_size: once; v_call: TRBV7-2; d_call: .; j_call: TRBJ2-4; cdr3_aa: CASTTPGLANIQYF; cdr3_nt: TGTGCCAGCACCACCCCGGGCCTAGCAAACATTCAGTACTTC
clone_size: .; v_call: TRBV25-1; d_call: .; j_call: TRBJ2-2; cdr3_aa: CASSEFGGKTGELFF; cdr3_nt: TGTGCCAGCAGTGAATTTGGCGGGAAAACCGGGGAGCTGTTTTTT
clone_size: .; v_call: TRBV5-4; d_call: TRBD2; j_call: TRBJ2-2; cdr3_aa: CASSRGLANTGELSF; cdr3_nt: TGTGCCAGCAGCAGGGGACTAGCGAACACCGGGGAGCTGTCTTTT
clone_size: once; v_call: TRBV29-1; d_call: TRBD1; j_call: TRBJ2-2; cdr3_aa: CSVEDRQGAATGELFF; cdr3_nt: TGCAGCGTTGAAGATCGACAGGGGGCGGCTACCGGGGAGCTGTTTTTT
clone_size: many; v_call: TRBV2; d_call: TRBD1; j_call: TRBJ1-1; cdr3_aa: CASIIQGMNTEAFF; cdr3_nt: TGTGCCAGCATCATACAGGGGATGAACACTGAAGCTTTCTTT
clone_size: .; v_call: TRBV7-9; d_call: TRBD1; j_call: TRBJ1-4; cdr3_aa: CASRPRGQGNEKLFF; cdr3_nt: TGTGCCAGCAGACCCAGGGGGCAGGGTAATGAAAAACTGTTTTTT
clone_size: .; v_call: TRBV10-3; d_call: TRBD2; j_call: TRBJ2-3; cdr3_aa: CAISASLAGVDTDTQYF; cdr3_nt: TGTGCCATCAGTGCTTCGTTGGCGGGAGTCGACACAGATACGCAGTATTTT
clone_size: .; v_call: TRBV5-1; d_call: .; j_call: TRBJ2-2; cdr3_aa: CASSQSGGAGTGELFF; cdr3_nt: TGCGCCAGCAGCCAGAGTGGGGGCGCCGGCACCGGGGAGCTGTTTTTT
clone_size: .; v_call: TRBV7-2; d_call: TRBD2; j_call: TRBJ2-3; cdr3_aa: CASSLLAGGPTDTQYF; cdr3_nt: TGTGCCAGCAGCCTGCTAGCGGGAGGGCCGACAGATACGCAGTATTTT
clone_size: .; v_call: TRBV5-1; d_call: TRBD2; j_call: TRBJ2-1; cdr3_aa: CASSLATSGEGEQFF; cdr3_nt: TGCGCCAGCAGCTTGGCGACTAGCGGGGAAGGAGAGCAGTTCTTC
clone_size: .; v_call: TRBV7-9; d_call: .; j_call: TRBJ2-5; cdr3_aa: CASSLDTQETQYF; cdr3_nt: TGTGCCAGCAGCCTGGACACCCAAGAGACCCAGTACTTC
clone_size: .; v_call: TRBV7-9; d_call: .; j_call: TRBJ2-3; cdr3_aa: CASSWRSDTQYF; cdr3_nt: TGTGCCAGCAGCTGGAGGAGTGATACGCAGTATTTT
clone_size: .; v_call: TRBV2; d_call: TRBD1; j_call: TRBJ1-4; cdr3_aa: CASRLDRNEKLFF; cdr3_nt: TGTGCCAGCAGATTGGACAGGAACGAAAAACTGTTTTTT
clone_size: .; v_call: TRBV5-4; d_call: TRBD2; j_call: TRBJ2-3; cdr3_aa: CASSRGRTSGTDTQYF; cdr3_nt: TGTGCCAGCAGCAGAGGAAGGACTAGCGGCACAGATACGCAGTATTTT